This is a list of T cell receptor beta chains from one sample in a study of blood T cell repertoires in COVID-19. Only in-frame clones appear in the TCRdb table, and some are missing; sequencing was by immunoSEQ multiplex PCR. The sample yields 65,000 to 95,000 clones, about four fifths seen once. The sequencing input was peripheral blood. The receptors were gathered from a human donor in a cohort sampled during active COVID-19. Both conserved end residues are part of each CDR3. A D gene is named only where the DNA matches it firmly. The listing skips clone size in some rows; elsewhere it reads once, few, many or a size class.

clone size,CDR3 length,V gene,D gene,J gene,CDR3 protein,CDR3 DNA
NA,16,TRBV7-2,NA,TRBJ2-5,CASSPVGSGRWETQYF,TGTGCCAGCAGCCCAGTAGGGTCCGGGAGATGGGAGACCCAGTACTTC
NA,11,TRBV12-3/TRBV12-4,TRBD2,TRBJ2-1,CASLLGLSQFF,TGTGCCAGCCTCCTGGGACTATCCCAGTTCTTC
NA,14,TRBV21-1,NA,TRBJ2-7,CASSGRGTDYEQYF,TGTGCCAGCAGCGGGCGTGGCACCGACTACGAGCAGTACTTC
NA,15,TRBV2,TRBD1,TRBJ1-5,CASTQVRQGDQPQHF,TGTGCCAGCACTCAGGTGAGACAGGGTGATCAGCCCCAGCATTTT
once,12,TRBV5-1,TRBD1,TRBJ2-1,CASRDRHNEQFF,TGCGCCAGCCGGGACAGGCACAATGAGCAGTTCTTC
NA,15,TRBV30,NA,TRBJ1-4,CAWSVLRGPDEKLFF,TGTGCCTGGAGTGTACTACGAGGGCCCGATGAAAAACTGTTTTTT
NA,15,TRBV4-3,TRBD1,TRBJ2-5,CASSQGQGGVETQYF,TGCGCCAGCAGCCAAGGACAGGGTGGTGTTGAGACCCAGTACTTC
NA,15,TRBV30,TRBD1,TRBJ1-1,CAWTKPGTVNTEAFF,TGTGCCTGGACGAAACCCGGGACAGTGAACACTGAAGCTTTCTTT
NA,18,TRBV7-9,TRBD2,TRBJ2-2,CASSSGGLASWLTGELFF,TGTGCCAGCAGCTCAGGCGGACTAGCGTCTTGGTTGACCGGGGAGCTGTTTTTT
NA,15,TRBV28,NA,TRBJ2-2,CASSLETGNTGELFF,TGTGCCAGCAGTTTAGAGACAGGGAACACCGGGGAGCTGTTTTTT
NA,14,TRBV27,NA,TRBJ1-2,CASSLGGGLWGYTF,TGTGCCAGCAGCCTAGGGGGGGGACTATGGGGCTACACCTTC
NA,20,TRBV4-1,TRBD2,TRBJ2-1,CASSQSWATSGGLSDNEQFF,TGCGCCAGCAGCCAAAGTTGGGCAACTAGCGGGGGGCTCTCAGACAATGAGCAGTTCTTC
many,16,TRBV5-1,NA,TRBJ1-5,CASSFPDRSRNQPQHF,TGCGCCAGCAGCTTCCCGGACAGATCTCGCAATCAGCCCCAGCATTTT
NA,12,TRBV14,NA,TRBJ2-4,CASSQGGVIQYF,TGTGCCAGCAGCCAAGGGGGAGTCATTCAGTACTTC